This T cell receptor (beta chain) was documented in a study of response to subunit inactivated influenza vaccine. TCRdb reprocessed the RT-PCR reads via MiXCR and lists one record per CDR3 protein. The top ten hold 7.6% of the sample, which has roughly 650,000 distinct CDR3 sequences, around 15% seen once. This CDR3 is 18 amino acids long. Per the germline V gene, CDR1 is LGHDT and CDR2 is YNNKEL (reference sequence). Trimming took off 10 bases at V and 4 bases at J, with 32 bases between the two ends. This material consisted of PBMCs from blood, taken less than 15 days before vaccination. This sequence originates from a man aged 45-65 years who received an inactivated influenza vaccine. The chain employs TRBV3-1 and TRBJ2-7; D is perhaps TRBD1 (6 bases). The CDR3 spells CAICFAGSSRGRKYEQYF. CDR3 DNA sequence: TGTGCCATCTGTTTCGCCGGTAGCTCCAGGGGCCGAAAATACGAGCAGTACTTC.